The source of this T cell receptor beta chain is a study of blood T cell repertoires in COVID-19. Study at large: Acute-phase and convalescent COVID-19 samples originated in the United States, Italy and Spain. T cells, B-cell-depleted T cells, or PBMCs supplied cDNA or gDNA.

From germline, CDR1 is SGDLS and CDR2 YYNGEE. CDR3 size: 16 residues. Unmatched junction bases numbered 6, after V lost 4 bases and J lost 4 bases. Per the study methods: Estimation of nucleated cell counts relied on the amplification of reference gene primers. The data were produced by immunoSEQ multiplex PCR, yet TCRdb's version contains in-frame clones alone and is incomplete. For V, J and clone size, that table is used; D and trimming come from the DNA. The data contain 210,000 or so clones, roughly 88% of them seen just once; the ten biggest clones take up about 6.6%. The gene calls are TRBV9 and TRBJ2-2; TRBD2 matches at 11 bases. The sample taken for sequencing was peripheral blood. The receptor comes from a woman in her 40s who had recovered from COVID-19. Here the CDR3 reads CASSFSGTSGTGELFF. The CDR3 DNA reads TGTGCCAGCAGCTTTAGTGGGACTAGCGGCACCGGGGAGCTGTTTTTT.